Many counts were recorded for the clone carrying this T cell receptor (beta chain). Its antigen is not identified. These data come from a study of T-cell memory formation after mild COVID-19. Study outcomes and limitations: CD4+ bias marked clones expanding day 15 to 37, unlike balanced contracting clones. CD4+ contracting clones lay mainly in CM and EM, CD8+ ones in EMRA. SARS-CoV-2 specificity of second-wave clones peaking day 37 was unconfirmed.

5'RACE primed from the constant segment yielded TCR alpha and TCR beta cDNA libraries bearing sample barcodes and UMIs. In TCRdb, the 5' RACE reads were re-called with MiXCR into one record per CDR3 protein. This table holds approximately 290,000 distinct CDR3 sequences, more than 15% found once. V was shortened by 2 bases and J by 2 bases, with 0 bases between the two germline ends. CDR3 length: 11 residues. The V gene is TRBV12-3 or TRBV12-4, the J gene TRBJ1-2, with D uncertain. The TCR comes from a man aged 18 to 35 who had mild COVID-19 (a few samples of this study predate the infection). Cell type and time point are not known. Source material: PBMCs or a T cell subset sorted from them (not recorded which). This CDR3 reads CASSLNYGYTF. The CDR3, as DNA: TGTGCCAGCAGTTTAAACTATGGCTACACCTTC.